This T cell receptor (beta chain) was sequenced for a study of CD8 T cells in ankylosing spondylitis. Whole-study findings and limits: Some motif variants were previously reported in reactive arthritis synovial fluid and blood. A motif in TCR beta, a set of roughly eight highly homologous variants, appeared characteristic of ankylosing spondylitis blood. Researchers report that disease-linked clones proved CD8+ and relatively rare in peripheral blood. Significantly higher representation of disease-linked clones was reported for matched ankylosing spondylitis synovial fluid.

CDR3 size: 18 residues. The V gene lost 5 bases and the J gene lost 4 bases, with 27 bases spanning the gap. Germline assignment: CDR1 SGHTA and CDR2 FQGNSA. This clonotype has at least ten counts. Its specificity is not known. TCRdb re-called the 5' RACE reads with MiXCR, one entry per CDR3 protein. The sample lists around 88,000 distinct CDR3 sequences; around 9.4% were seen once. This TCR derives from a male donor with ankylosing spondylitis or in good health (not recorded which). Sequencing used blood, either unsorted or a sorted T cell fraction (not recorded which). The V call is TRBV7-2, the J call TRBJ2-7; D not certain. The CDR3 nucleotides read TGTGCCAGCAGCCTAGGGCTCCGCTGGGATCCCCTCGAGTACGAGCAGTACTTC. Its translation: CASSLGLRWDPLEYEQYF.